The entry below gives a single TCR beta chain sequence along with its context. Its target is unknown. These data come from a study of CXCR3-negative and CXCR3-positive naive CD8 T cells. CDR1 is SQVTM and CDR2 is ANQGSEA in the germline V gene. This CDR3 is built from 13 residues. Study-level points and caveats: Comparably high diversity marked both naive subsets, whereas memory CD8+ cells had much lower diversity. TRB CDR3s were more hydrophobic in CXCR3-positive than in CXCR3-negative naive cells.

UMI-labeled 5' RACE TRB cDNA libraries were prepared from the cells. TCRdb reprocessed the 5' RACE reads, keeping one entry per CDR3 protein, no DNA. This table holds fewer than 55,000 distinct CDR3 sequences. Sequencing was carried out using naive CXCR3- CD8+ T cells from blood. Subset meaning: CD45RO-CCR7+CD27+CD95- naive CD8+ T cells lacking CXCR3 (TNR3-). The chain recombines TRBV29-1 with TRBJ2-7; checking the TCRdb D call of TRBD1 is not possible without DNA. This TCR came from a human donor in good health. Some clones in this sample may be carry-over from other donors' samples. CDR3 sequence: CSAGGQGGYEQYF.